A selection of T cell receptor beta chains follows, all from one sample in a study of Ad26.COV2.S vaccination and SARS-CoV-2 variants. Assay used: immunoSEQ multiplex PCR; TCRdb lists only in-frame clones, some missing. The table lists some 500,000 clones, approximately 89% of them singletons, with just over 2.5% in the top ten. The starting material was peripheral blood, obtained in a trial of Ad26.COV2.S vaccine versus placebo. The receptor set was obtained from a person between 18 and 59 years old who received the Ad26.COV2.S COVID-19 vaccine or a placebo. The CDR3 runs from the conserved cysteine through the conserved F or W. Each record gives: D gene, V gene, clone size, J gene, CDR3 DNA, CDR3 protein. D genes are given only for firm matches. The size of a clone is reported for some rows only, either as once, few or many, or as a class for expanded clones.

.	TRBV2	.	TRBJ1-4	TGTGCCAGCAGACGGGTACTCGGGGAAAAACTGTTTTTT	CASRRVLGEKLFF
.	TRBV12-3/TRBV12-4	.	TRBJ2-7	TGTGCCAGCAGTTTTGGGCAATACGAGCAGTACTTC	CASSFGQYEQYF
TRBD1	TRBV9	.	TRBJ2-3	TGTGCCAGCAGAAGGGGGCAGGGGACAGATACGCAGTATTTT	CASRRGQGTDTQYF
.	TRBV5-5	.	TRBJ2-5	TGTGCCAGCAGCCCCCGACAGGAGACTTTCGTTAAGGCCCAGTACTTC	CASSPRQETFVKAQYF
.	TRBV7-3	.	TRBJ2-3	TGTGCCAGCAGCTTAATTGGAGCCACAGATACGCAGTATTTT	CASSLIGATDTQYF
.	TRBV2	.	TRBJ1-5	TGTGCCGCATCCCGCAAAAGCAATCAGCCCCAGCATTTT	CAASRKSNQPQHF
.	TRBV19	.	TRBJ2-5	TGTGCCAGTAGTATAGGTTCGTTGATAGAGACCCAGTACTTC	CASSIGSLIETQYF
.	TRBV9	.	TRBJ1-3	TGTGCCAGCAGCACTAGTGGGAGCCCCGGGACACTCTCTGGAAACACCATATATTTT	CASSTSGSPGTLSGNTIYF
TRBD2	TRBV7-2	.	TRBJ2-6	TGTGCCAGCAGCTTGGGAGGGCTCGGGGCCAACGTCCTGACTTTC	CASSLGGLGANVLTF
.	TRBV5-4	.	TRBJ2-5	TGTGCCAGCAGCACGGACAGACAAGAGACCCAGTACTTC	CASSTDRQETQYF
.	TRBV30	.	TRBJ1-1	TGTGCCTGGAGTGTTAGTAGGGACACTGAAGCTTTCTTT	CAWSVSRDTEAFF
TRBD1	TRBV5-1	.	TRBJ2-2	TGCGCCAGCAGCTTACAGGGGTACGCCGGGGAGCTGTTTTTT	CASSLQGYAGELFF
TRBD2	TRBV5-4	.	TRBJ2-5	TGTGCCAGCAGCTGGTCTAGCGGGGGGGGTGCAGAGACCCAGTACTTC	CASSWSSGGGAETQYF
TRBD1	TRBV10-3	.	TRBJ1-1	TGTGCCATCAGGTCGACAGGGGTGGCTTTCTTT	CAIRSTGVAFF
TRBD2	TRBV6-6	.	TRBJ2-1	TGTGCCAGCAGTCCCCAAAGCGGGGGGGCCGGTAGGCTCTTC	CASSPQSGGAGRLF
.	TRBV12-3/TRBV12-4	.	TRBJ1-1	TGTGCCAGCAACACGGGGTTTACAGGTAGAGCTTTCTTT	CASNTGFTGRAFF
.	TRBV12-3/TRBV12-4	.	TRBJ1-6	TGTGCCAGCAGCATGTACCAGGATTCACCCCTCCACTTT	CASSMYQDSPLHF
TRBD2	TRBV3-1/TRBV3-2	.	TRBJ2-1	TGTGCCAGCAGCCTCCCGGGACTAGAATACAATGAGCAGTTCTTC	CASSLPGLEYNEQFF
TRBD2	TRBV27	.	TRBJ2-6	TGTGCCAGCAGTTTAAGGACTAGCGCGAGCTCTGGGGCCAACGTCCTGACTTTC	CASSLRTSASSGANVLTF
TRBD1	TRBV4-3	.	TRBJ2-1	TGCGCCAGCAGCCGAGGGACAGCCAACAATGAGCAGTTCTTC	CASSRGTANNEQFF
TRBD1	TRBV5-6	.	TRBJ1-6	TGTGCCAGCAGCTTCAGGGGGTCGGAGAATTCACCCCTCCACTTT	CASSFRGSENSPLHF
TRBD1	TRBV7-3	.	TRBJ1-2	TGTGCCAGCAGCTACGACAGGGAGGCTGGCTACACCTTC	CASSYDREAGYTF
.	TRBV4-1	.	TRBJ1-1	TGCGCCAGCAGCAACATGCCGAGGTCGCCTGAAGCTTTCTTT	CASSNMPRSPEAFF
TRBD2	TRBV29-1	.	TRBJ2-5	TGCAGCGTTCGTACCGATAGCGGGAGGTACCAAGAGACCCAGTACTTC	CSVRTDSGRYQETQYF
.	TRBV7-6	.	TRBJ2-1	TGTGCCAGCAGCTTTGGCCGAGGGACCTTTTTGGACAATGAGCAGTTCTTC	CASSFGRGTFLDNEQFF
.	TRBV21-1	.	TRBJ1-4	TGTGCCCTCCCAATGTTGGACAGGGGGATCCCCCATCATAATGAAAAACTGTTTTTT	CALPMLDRGIPHHNEKLFF
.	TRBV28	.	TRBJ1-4	TGTGCCAGCAGTTTATCCGACATCTATGAAAAACTGTTTTTT	CASSLSDIYEKLFF
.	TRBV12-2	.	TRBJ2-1	TGTGCAAGTCGCTTACCGGGGAGCGGGAGGGCGTATAATGAGCAGTTCTTC	CASRLPGSGRAYNEQFF
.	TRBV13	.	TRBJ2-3	TGTGCCAGCAGCCCCCAGGGAAGAACAGATACGCAGTATTTT	CASSPQGRTDTQYF
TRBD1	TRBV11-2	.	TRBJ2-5	TGTGCCAGCAGCCGCGGGGACAGGGGCCCTCTGTACTTC	CASSRGDRGPLYF
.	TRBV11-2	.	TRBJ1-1	TGTGCCAGCAGCTTATCTTGGGGTACTGAAGCTTTCTTT	CASSLSWGTEAFF
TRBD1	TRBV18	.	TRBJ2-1	TGTGCCAGCTCACCACCGCGATTCGGGACAGGAGGGGATGAGCAGTTCTTC	CASSPPRFGTGGDEQFF
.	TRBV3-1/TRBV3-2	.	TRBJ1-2	TGTGCCAGCAGCCAGGGTAACTATGGCTACACCTTC	CASSQGNYGYTF
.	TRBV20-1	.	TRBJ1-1	TGCAGTGCTAGCATAAACACTGAAGCTTTCTTT	CSASINTEAFF
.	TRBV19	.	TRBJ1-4	TGTGCCAGTAGTCTTACAGTATCCTATCGTAATGAAAAACTGTTTTTT	CASSLTVSYRNEKLFF
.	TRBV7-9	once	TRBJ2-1	TGTGCCAGCAGCTTTATCAATGAGCAGTTCTTC	CASSFINEQFF
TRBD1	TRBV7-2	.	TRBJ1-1	TGTGCCAGCAGCTTGGGACAGGGAGGTATCGTCACTGAAGCTTTCTTT	CASSLGQGGIVTEAFF
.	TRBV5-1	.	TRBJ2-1	TGCGCCAGCAGCTTGGGGCCCTCCGACAGTATACTTTACAATGAGCAGTTCTTC	CASSLGPSDSILYNEQFF
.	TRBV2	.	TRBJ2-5	TGTGCCAGCAGTGCCGAGAAGACCCAGTACTTC	CASSAEKTQYF
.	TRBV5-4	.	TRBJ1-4	TGTGCCAGCAGCTTGGGTAATCTTCGGGGCTCTAATGAAAAACTGTTTTTT	CASSLGNLRGSNEKLFF
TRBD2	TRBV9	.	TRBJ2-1	TGTGCCAGCAGCGTCCTAGCGGGCTCCTACAATGAGCAGTTCTTC	CASSVLAGSYNEQFF
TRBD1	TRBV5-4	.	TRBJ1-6	TGTGCCAGCAGCGCCGGGACAGGGTGGCCCTATAATTCACCCCTCCACTTT	CASSAGTGWPYNSPLHF